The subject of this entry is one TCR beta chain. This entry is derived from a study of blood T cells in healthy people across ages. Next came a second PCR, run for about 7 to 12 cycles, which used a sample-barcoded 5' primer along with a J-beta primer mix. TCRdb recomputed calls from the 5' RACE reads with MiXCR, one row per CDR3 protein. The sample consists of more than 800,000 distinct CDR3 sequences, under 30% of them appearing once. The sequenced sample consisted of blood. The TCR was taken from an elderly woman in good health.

CDR3 region: CASSLATGQGSGGYTF. The CDR3 DNA sequence: TGTGCCAGCAGCTTAGCCACCGGACAGGGTTCAGGAGGCTACACCTTC. V gene TRBV7-9 combines with J gene TRBJ1-2; 8 bases match TRBD1. J gave up 8 bases and V 0 bases, and 11 bases lay outside the gene matches. The V gene's germline CDR1 is SEHNR and CDR2 FQNEAQ (reference sequence). The CDR3 is 16 residues long.